This TCR beta chain comes out of a study of T cells expressing NK-cell markers. Study as a whole: It was sorted CD3+CD56+NKG2C+, CD3+CD56+NKG2C- and CD3+CD56-NKG2C+ T cells that supplied the TCR beta repertoires. Eight donors were sequenced, seven testing HCMV-seropositive and one testing seronegative.

The germline V gene has CDR1 SGHRS and CDR2 YFSETQ. The CDR3 length is 16 residues. With the 5' RACE reads reprocessed, TCRdb shows one record per CDR3 protein and no DNA. In total, the table holds 500,000 to 600,000 distinct CDR3 sequences. This sequence joins TRBV5-1 and TRBJ2-1; TCRdb gives TRBD2 as the D gene, but with no DNA this cannot be confirmed. Specimen: blood T cells: a sorted CD56 or NKG2C T cell subset, CD4+ or CD8+ T cells, or bulk PBMC T cells (not recorded which). The TCR sequence derives from a man aged 18 to 29 in good health. CDR3 sequence reads: CASSPQVLANYNEQFF. Full variable domain (missing parts from reference TRBV5-1 and TRBJ2-1): KAGVTQTPRYLIKTRGQQVTLSCSPISGHRSVSWYQQTPGQGLQFLFEYFSETQRNKGNFPGRFSGRQFSNSRSEMNVSTLELGDSALYLCASSPQVLANYNEQFFGPGTRLTVL.